Below, 2 T cell receptor beta chains from the same sample are listed, as sequenced in a study of control samples from healthy donors and cancer patients. Repertoires were generated with immunoSEQ multiplex PCR, while TCRdb's copy carries only in-frame clones and drops some. The sample lists 180,000 or so clones; approximately 92% were seen once. The sequenced sample was blood. These receptors originate from a woman aged 55-70 years in good health.

The V and J genes are TRBV7-2 and TRBJ1-5; D is perhaps TRBD1 (5 bases). CDR1 and CDR2 (germline): SGHTA, FQGNSA. The CDR3 runs 14 residues. The V and J ends lost 1 base and 4 bases respectively, with 8 bases between them. The CDR3 DNA reads as TGTGCCAGCAGCTTAGGACAGCTAAATCAGCCCCAGCATTTT. Protein product: CASSLGQLNQPQHF.

The chain employs TRBV19 and TRBJ1-4; D might be TRBD1 (6 bases). Per the germline V gene, CDR1 is LNHDA and CDR2 is SQIVND (reference sequence). V gave up 5 bases and J gave up 0 bases, with 10 bases separating them. The CDR3 consists of 15 residues. Written as DNA, the CDR3 is TGTGCCAGTAGTGTGGGACATGCAACTAATGAAAAACTGTTTTTT. This codes for CASSVGHATNEKLFF.